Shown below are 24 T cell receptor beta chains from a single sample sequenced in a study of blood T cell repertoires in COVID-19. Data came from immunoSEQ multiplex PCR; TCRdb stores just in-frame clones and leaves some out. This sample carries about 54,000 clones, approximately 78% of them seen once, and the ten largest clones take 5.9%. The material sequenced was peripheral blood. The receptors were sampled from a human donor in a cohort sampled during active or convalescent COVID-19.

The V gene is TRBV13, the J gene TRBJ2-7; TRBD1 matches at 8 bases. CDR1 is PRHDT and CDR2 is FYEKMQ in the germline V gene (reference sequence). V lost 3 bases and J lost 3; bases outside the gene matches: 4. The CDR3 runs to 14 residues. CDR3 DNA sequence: TGTGCCAGCAGCTTGGGACAGGCTCACTACGAGCAGTACTTC. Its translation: CASSLGQAHYEQYF. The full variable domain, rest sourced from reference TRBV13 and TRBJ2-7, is AAGVIQSPRHLIKEKRETATLKCYPIPRHDTVYWYQQGPGQDPQFLISFYEKMQSDKGSIPDRFSAQQFSDYHSELNMSSLELGDSALYFCASSLGQAHYEQYFGPGTRLTVT.

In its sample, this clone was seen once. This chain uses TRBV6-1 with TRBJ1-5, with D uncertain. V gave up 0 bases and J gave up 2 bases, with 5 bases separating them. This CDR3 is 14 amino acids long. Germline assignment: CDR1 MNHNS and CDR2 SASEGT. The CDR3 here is CASSEAGGNQPQHF. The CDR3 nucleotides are TGTGCCAGCAGTGAAGCGGGCGGCAATCAGCCCCAGCATTTT.

This chain's CDR3 is CATKRGGDEKLFF. The CDR3 DNA follows: TGTGCCACCAAAAGGGGAGGGGATGAAAAACTGTTTTTT. The gene calls are TRBV19 and TRBJ1-4; tentatively, D is TRBD1 (5 bases). Between the trimmed V and J ends, which lost 10 bases and 6 bases, there was a span of 15 bases. Per germline, CDR1 LNHDA and CDR2 SQIVND (reference sequence). The CDR3 is made up of 13 amino acids.

The CDR3 DNA sequence: TGTGCCAGCAGTGAAGGCAGGGGAAAGGCTTTCTTT. It specifies CASSEGRGKAFF. The V and J genes are TRBV25-1 and TRBJ1-1, with a tentative D call TRBD1 (6 bases). CDR3 length equals 12 residues. Germline lookup yields CDR1 MGHDK and CDR2 SYGVNS. Trimming removed 2 bases at V and 11 bases at J, with 12 bases between.

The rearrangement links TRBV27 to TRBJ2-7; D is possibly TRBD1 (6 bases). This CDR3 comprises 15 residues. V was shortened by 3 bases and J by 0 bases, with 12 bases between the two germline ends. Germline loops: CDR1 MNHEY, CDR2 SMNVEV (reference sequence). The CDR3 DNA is TGTGCCAGCAGTTTCCGAGGGGGTAGCTCCTACGAGCAGTACTTC. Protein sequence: CASSFRGGSSYEQYF.

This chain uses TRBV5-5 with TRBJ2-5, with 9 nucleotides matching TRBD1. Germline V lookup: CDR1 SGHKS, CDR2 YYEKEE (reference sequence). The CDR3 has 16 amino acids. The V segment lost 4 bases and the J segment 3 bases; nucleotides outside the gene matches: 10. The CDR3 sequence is CASSGATGTGKETQYF. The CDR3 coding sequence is TGTGCCAGCAGCGGGGCCACTGGGACAGGGAAAGAGACCCAGTACTTC.

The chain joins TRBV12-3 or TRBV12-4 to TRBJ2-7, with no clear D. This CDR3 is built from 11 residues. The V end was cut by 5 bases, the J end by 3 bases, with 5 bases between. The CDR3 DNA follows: TGTGCCAGCAGTCAGTTCTACGAGCAGTACTTC. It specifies CASSQFYEQYF.

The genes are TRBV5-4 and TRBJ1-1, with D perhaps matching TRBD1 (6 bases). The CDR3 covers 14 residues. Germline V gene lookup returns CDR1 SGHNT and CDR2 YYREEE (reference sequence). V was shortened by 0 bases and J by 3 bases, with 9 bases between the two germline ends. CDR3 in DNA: TGTGCCAGCAGCTTGGAACAGGGATACACTGAAGCTTTCTTT. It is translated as CASSLEQGYTEAFF. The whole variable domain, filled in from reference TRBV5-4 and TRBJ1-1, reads ETGVTQSPTHLIKTRGQQVTLRCSSQSGHNTVSWYQQALGQGPQFIFQYYREEENGRGNFPPRFSGLQFPNYSSELNVNALELDDSALYLCASSLEQGYTEAFFGQGTRLTVV.

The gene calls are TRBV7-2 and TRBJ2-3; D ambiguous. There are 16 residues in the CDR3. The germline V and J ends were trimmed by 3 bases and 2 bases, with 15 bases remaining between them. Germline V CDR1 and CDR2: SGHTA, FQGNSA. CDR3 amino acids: CASSFSWQANTDTQYF. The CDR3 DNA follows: TGTGCCAGCAGCTTTTCATGGCAGGCGAACACAGATACGCAGTATTTT.

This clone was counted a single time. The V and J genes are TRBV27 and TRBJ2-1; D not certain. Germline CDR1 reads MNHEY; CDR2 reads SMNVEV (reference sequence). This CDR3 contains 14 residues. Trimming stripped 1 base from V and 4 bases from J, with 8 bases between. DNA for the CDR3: TGTGCCAGCAGTTTATTAGATATGTACAATGAGCAGTTCTTC. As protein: CASSLLDMYNEQFF.

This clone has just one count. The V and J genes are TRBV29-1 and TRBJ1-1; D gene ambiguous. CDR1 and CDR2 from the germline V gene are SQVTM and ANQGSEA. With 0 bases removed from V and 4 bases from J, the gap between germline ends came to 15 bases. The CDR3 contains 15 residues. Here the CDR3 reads CSVEDLLLVSTEAFF. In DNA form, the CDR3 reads TGCAGCGTTGAAGATCTTCTCCTAGTAAGCACTGAAGCTTTCTTT.

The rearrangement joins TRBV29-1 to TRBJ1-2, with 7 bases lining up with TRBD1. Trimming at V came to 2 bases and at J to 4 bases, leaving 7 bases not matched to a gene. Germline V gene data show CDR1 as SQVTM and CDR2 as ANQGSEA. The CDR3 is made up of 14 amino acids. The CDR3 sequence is CSVEKTGVGYGYTF. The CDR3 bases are TGCAGCGTTGAAAAAACAGGGGTAGGCTATGGCTACACCTTC.

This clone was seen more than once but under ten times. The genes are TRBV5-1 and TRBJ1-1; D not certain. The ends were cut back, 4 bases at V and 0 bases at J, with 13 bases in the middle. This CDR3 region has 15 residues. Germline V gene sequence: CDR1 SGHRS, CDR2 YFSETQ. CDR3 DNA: TGCGCCAGCAGCCCCGGTCCTCATATGAACACTGAAGCTTTCTTT. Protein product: CASSPGPHMNTEAFF.

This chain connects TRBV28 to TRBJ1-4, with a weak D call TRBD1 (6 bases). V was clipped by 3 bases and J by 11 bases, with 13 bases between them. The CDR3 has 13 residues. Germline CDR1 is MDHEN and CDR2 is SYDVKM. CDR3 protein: CASSFSGGRKLFF. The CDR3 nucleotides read TGTGCCAGCAGTTTCTCGGGGGGCCGGAAACTGTTTTTT.

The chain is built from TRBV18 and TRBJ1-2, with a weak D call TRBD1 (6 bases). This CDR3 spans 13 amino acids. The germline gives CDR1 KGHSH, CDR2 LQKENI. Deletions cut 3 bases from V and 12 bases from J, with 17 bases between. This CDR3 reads CASSPDSVTADTF. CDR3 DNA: TGTGCCAGCTCACCGGACAGTGTAACGGCCGACACCTTC.

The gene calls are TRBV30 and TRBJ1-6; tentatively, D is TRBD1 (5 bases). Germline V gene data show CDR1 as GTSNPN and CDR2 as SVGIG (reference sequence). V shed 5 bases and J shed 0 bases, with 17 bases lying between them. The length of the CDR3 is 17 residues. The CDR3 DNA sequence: TGTGCCTGGGCCGTCCCGGGGGGTAGCTCCTATAATTCACCCCTCCACTTT. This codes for CAWAVPGGSSYNSPLHF.

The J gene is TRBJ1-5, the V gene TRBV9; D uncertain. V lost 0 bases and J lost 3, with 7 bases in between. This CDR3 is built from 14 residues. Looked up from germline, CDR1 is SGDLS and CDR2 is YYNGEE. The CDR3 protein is CASSVGTANQPQHF. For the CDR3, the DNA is TGTGCCAGCAGCGTAGGCACAGCCAATCAGCCCCAGCATTTT. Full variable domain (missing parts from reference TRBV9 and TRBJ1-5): DSGVTQTPKHLITATGQRVTLRCSPRSGDLSVYWYQQSLDQGLQFLIQYYNGEERAKGNILERFSAQQFPDLHSELNLSSLELGDSALYFCASSVGTANQPQHFGDGTRLSIL.

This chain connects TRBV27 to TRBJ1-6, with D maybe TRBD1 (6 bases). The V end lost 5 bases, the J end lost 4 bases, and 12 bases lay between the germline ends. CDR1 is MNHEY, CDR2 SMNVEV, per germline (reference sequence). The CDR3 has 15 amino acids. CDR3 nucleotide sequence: TGTGCCAGCAGTGGCGGACAGTCTTATAATTCACCCCTCCACTTT. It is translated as CASSGGQSYNSPLHF.

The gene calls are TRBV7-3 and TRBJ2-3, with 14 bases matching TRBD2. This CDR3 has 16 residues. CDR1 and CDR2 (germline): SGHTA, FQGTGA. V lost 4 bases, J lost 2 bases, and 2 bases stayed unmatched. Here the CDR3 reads CASSSGLAGATDTQYF. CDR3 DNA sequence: TGTGCCAGCAGCTCGGGACTAGCGGGGGCCACAGATACGCAGTATTTT. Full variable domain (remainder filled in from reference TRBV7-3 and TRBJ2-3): GAGVSQTPSNKVTEKGKYVELRCDPISGHTALYWYRQSLGQGPEFLIYFQGTGAADDSGLPNDRFFAVRPEGSVSTLKIQRTERGDSAVYLCASSSGLAGATDTQYFGPGTRLTVL.

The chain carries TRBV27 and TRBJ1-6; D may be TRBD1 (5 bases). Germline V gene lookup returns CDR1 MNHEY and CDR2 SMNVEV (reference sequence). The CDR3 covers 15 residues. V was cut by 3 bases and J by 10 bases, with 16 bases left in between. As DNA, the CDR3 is TGTGCCAGCAGTTTCGCCGACGGGACTTTATCACCCCTCCACTTT. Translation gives CASSFADGTLSPLHF.

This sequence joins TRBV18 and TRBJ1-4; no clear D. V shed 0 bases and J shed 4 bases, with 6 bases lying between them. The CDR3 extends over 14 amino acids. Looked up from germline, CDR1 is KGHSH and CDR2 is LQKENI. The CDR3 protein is CASSPPSVNEKLFF. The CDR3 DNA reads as TGTGCCAGCTCACCACCGTCAGTTAATGAAAAACTGTTTTTT.

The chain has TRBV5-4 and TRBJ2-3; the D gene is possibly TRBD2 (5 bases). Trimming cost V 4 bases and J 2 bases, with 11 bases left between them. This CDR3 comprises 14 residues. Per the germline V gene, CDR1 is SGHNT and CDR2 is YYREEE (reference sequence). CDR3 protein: CASSLSLATDTQYF. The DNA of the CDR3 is TGTGCCAGCAGCCTCTCGCTAGCCACAGATACGCAGTATTTT.

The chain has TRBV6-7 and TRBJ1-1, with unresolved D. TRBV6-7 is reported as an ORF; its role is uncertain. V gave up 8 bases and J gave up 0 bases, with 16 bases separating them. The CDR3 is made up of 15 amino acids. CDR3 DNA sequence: TGTGCCAGCTCGGTGACACGGCTACTGAACACTGAAGCTTTCTTT. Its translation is CASSVTRLLNTEAFF.

CDR3 sequence (DNA): TGTGCCTGGAGTGTTGCGCGGGGACCAAGGAGGGAGACCCAGTACTTC. Amino acid sequence: CAWSVARGPRRETQYF. The chain couples TRBV30 to TRBJ2-5; tentative D call: TRBD2 (6 bases). Trimming pared 0 bases from V and 5 bases from J, leaving 19 bases between. The CDR3 spans 16 residues. In germline, CDR1 is GTSNPN, CDR2 SVGIG (reference sequence).